The 15 T cell receptor beta chains presented below share a single source sample, sequenced in a study of cytomegalovirus exposure and HLA in healthy donors. Amplification used 60 Vbeta primers and 13 Jbeta primers. The data were produced by immunoSEQ multiplex PCR, yet TCRdb's version contains in-frame clones alone and is incomplete. The data contain roughly 120,000 clones, less than 85% of them singletons. The sample was PBMCs. The receptors derive from a male donor in good health and CMV-seronegative.

A single count supports this clone. The junction departs from the called germline gene at one end, perhaps through a read error. The V call is TRBV6-5, the J call TRBJ2-6, with D maybe TRBD1 (6 bases). The CDR3 is 16 amino acids. Per germline, CDR1 MNHEY and CDR2 SVGAGI. The CDR3: CASSLQGRSGANGLTF. The CDR3 DNA reads TGTGCCAGCAGTTTACAGGGTCGGTCTGGGGCCAACGGCCTGACTTTC.

This clone was seen a handful of times. This chain joins TRBV5-1 and TRBJ1-6; 8 nucleotides line up with TRBD1. This CDR3 region has 13 residues. Germline loops: CDR1 SGHRS, CDR2 YFSETQ. V was clipped by 4 bases and J by 10 bases; unmatched bases: 4. The CDR3 region has the DNA TGCGCCAGCAGCCGACAGGGGAACTCACCCCTCCACTTT. Its protein product is CASSRQGNSPLHF.

V is TRBV10-2 and J is TRBJ2-3, with D perhaps matching TRBD2 (6 bases). Germline lookup yields CDR1 WSHSY and CDR2 SAAADI. The CDR3 runs to 14 residues. Between the trimmed V and J ends, which lost 6 bases and 2 bases, there was a span of 12 bases. CDR3 nucleotide sequence: TGCGCCAGCAGCACTAGCAGACCCACAGATACGCAGTATTTT. It is translated as CASSTSRPTDTQYF.

This chain uses TRBV28 with TRBJ2-7, with TRBD1 identical over 7 bases. This CDR3 region has 16 residues. CDR1 and CDR2 (germline): MDHEN, SYDVKM. V dropped 2 bases and J dropped 0; count of bases not matched to a gene: 7. CDR3 nucleotides: TGTGCCAGCAGTTTAAGTCGGTGGGACAGCTCCTACGAGCAGTACTTC. Its translation: CASSLSRWDSSYEQYF.

The chain is built from TRBV6-5 and TRBJ2-5; weak D call: TRBD1 (5 bases). This CDR3 comprises 14 residues. Germline CDR1 is MNHEY and CDR2 is SVGAGI. Trimming took off 3 bases at V and 5 bases at J, with 13 bases between the two ends. The CDR3 sequence is CASSYQGFQETQYF. The CDR3 coding sequence is TGTGCCAGCAGTTATCAGGGTTTCCAGGAGACCCAGTACTTC.

This sequence joins TRBV5-1 and TRBJ2-1; 11 nucleotides agree with TRBD1. Trimming at V came to 3 bases and at J to 4 bases, leaving 3 bases not matched to a gene. Germline values: CDR1 SGHRS, CDR2 YFSETQ. CDR3 length equals 15 residues. CDR3 nucleotide sequence: TGCGCCAGCAGCTCCGGGACAGGGGGTTACAATGAGCAGTTCTTC. It specifies CASSSGTGGYNEQFF.

The rearrangement joins TRBV14 to TRBJ2-5; 11 bases map to TRBD1. The J call may be mistaken, given a closer DNA end match to TRBJ2-7. Per the germline V gene, CDR1 is SGHDN and CDR2 is FVKESK. The CDR3 loop spans 15 amino acids. CDR3 sequence: CASSQAGQGVYEQYF. The CDR3 region has the DNA TGTGCCAGCAGCCAAGCGGGACAGGGGGTCTACGAGCAGTACTTC.

V is TRBV2 and J is TRBJ2-3; 9 positions match TRBD2. The CDR3 sequence is 17 residues long. Looked up from germline, CDR1 is SNHLY and CDR2 is FYNNEI. J lost 5 bases, V lost 2 bases, and 11 bases had no gene match. Written as DNA, the CDR3 is TGTGCCAGCAGTGAATGGGGGGCGGGGGGGCCGGGAGATACGCAGTATTTT. Translated, it gives CASSEWGAGGPGDTQYF. The full variable domain, rest sourced from reference TRBV2 and TRBJ2-3, is EPEVTQTPSHQVTQMGQEVILRCVPISNHLYFYWYRQILGQKVEFLVSFYNNEISEKSEIFDDQFSVERPDGSNFTLKIRSTKLEDSAMYFCASSEWGAGGPGDTQYFGPGTRLTVL.

This clone was counted a few times. V and J are TRBV4-2 and TRBJ2-5, with TRBD1 identical over 9 bases. The length of the CDR3 is 16 residues. V was clipped by 4 bases and J by 5 bases; unmatched bases: 11. CDR1 is LGHNA, CDR2 YNFKEQ, per germline. This CDR3 reads CASSPSTGTGYETQYF. The CDR3 coding sequence is TGTGCCAGCAGCCCAAGTACCGGGACAGGGTACGAGACCCAGTACTTC.

The chain links TRBV7-9 to TRBJ2-3, with 15 positions matching TRBD2. V trimming: 3 bases; J trimming: 3 bases; junction bases outside the gene matches: 7. The CDR3 contains 18 residues. Germline V gives CDR1 SEHNR, CDR2 FQNEAQ (reference sequence). The CDR3 DNA reads TGTGCCAGCAGCTTGGGGACTAGCGGGAGGACTGGAACAGATACGCAGTATTTT. Residues: CASSLGTSGRTGTDTQYF.

The CDR3 region is CASSRGNYNEQFF. The CDR3 region has the DNA TGTGCCAGCAGTCGGGGAAACTACAATGAGCAGTTCTTC. This sequence joins TRBV7-6 and TRBJ2-1, with D tentatively TRBD2 (5 bases). This CDR3 region has 13 residues. CDR1 and CDR2 from the germline V gene are SGHVS and FNYEAQ. Trimming pared 6 bases from V and 3 bases from J, leaving 9 bases between.

The gene calls are TRBV10-2 and TRBJ1-2; 9 nucleotides line up with TRBD1. V gave up 2 bases and J gave up 13 bases; unmatched junction bases: 2. In germline, CDR1 is WSHSY, CDR2 SAAADI. The CDR3 contains 11 residues. This CDR3 is CASSEDRGATF. CDR3 DNA sequence: TGCGCCAGCAGTGAGGACAGGGGGGCCACCTTC.

The V call is TRBV6-1, the J call TRBJ1-2, with no clear D. CDR1 is MNHNS, CDR2 SASEGT, per germline. The V end was cut by 3 bases, the J end by 9 bases, with 14 bases between. The CDR3 has 13 amino acids. In DNA, the CDR3 is TGTGCCAGCAGTGATTATGGCGGAATTAGCTACACCTTC. It is translated as CASSDYGGISYTF.

V is TRBV5-5 and J is TRBJ2-3, with TRBD1 as a possible D gene (5 bases). V lost 4 bases and J lost 1, with 16 bases in between. Germline loops: CDR1 SGHKS, CDR2 YYEKEE (reference sequence). The CDR3 covers 16 residues. As DNA, the CDR3 is TGTGCCAGCAGCCAGAGAGACAGTAGGGGCACAGATACGCAGTATTTT. Translated: CASSQRDSRGTDTQYF.

This rearrangement joins TRBV20-1 to TRBJ1-2; D is unresolved. V lost 7 bases and J lost 7, with 13 bases in between. From germline, CDR1 is DFQATT and CDR2 SNEGSKA (reference sequence). The CDR3 totals 11 residues. Here the CDR3 reads CSVTRGSGYTF. The CDR3 nucleotides read TGCAGTGTAACCCGCGGGAGTGGCTACACCTTC.